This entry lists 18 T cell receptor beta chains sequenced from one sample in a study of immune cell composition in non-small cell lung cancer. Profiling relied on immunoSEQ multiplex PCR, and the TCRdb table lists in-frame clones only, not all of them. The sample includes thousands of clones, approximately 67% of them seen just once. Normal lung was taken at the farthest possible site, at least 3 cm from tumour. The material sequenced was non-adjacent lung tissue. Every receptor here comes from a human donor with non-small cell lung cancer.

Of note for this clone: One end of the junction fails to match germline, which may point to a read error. The chain's CDR3 is CASSLQSGGNNEQFF. DNA for the CDR3: TGTGCTAGCAGCTTACAAAGCGGGGGCAACAATGAGCAGTTCTTC. The gene calls are TRBV7-7 and TRBJ2-1, with 8 nucleotides matching TRBD2. The CDR3 length is 15 residues. CDR1 is SSHAT and CDR2 is FNYEAQ in the germline V gene (reference sequence).

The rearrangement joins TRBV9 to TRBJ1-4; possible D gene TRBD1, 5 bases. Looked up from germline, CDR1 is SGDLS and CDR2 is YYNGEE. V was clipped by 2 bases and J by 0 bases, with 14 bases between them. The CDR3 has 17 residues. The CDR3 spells CASSVGDFGPTNEKLFF. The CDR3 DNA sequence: TGTGCCAGCAGCGTCGGGGACTTCGGCCCAACTAATGAAAAACTGTTTTTT.

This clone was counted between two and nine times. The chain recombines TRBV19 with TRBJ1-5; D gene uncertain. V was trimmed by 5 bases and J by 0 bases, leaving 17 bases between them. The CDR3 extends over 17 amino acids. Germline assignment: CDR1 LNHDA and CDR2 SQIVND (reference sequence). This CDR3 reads CASSRYRSTYSNQPQHF. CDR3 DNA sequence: TGTGCCAGTAGTCGATATCGCTCCACTTATAGCAATCAGCCCCAGCATTTT.

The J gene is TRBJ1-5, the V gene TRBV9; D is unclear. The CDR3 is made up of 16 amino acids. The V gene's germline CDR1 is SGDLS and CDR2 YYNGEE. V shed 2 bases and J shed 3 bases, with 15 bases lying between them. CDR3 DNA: TGTGCCAGCAGCGTCCCGTTTCCCGGGATCAATCAGCCCCAGCATTTT. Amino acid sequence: CASSVPFPGINQPQHF.

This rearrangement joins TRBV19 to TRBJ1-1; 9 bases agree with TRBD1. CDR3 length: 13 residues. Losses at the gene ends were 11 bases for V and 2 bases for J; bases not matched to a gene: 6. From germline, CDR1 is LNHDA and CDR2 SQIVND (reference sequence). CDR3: CASGDRDNTEAFF. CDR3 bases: TGTGCCTCCGGGGACAGGGACAACACTGAAGCTTTCTTT.

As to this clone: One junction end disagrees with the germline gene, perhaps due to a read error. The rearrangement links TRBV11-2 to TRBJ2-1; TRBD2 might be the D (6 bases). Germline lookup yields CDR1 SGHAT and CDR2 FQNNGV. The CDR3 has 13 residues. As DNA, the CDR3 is TGCGCCAGCAGCCCCCCCGGGGAGGATGAGCAGTTCTTC. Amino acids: CASSPPGEDEQFF.

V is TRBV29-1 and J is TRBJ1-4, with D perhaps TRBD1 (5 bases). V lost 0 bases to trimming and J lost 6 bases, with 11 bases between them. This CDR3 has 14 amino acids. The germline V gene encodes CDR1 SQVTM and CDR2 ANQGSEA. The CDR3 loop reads CSVEDLGGDEKLFF. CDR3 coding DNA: TGCAGCGTTGAAGATCTGGGGGGAGATGAAAAACTGTTTTTT.

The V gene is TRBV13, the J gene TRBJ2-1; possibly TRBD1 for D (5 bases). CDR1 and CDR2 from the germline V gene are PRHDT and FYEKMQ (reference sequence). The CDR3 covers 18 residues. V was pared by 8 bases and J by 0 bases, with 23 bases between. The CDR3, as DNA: TGTGCCAGCTCAAACTCCGCAGTAGGGGCCAGCTCCTACAATGAGCAGTTCTTC. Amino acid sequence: CASSNSAVGASSYNEQFF.

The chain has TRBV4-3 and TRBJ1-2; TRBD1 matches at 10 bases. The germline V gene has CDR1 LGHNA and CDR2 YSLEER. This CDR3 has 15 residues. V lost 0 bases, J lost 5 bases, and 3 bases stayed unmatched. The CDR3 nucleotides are TGCGCCAGCAGCCAAGATGGGACAGGGGTATATGGCTACACCTTC. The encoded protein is CASSQDGTGVYGYTF.

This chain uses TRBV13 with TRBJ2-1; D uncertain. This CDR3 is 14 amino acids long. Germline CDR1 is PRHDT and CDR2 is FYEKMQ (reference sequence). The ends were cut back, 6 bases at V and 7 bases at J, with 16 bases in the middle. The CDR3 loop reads CASSPRDLLNEQFF. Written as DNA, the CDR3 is TGTGCCAGCAGTCCGCGCGATCTTTTGAATGAGCAGTTCTTC.

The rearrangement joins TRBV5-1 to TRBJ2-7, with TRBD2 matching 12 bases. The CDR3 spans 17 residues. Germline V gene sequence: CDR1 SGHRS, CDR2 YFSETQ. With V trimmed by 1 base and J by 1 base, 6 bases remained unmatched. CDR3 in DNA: TGCGCCAGCAGCTTGTCACTAGCGGGGGGTTCGTCCTACGAGCAGTACTTC. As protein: CASSLSLAGGSSYEQYF.

In nucleotides, the CDR3 is TGCAGCGTTGTATATGTGACTAGCGGGAACACCGGGGAGCTGTTTTTT. This translates into CSVVYVTSGNTGELFF. V usage is TRBV29-1 and J usage is TRBJ2-2; TRBD2 agrees at 9 bases. In germline, CDR1 is SQVTM, CDR2 ANQGSEA. The ends lost 4 bases at V and 1 base at J; junction bases unmatched: 7. CDR3 length: 16 residues.

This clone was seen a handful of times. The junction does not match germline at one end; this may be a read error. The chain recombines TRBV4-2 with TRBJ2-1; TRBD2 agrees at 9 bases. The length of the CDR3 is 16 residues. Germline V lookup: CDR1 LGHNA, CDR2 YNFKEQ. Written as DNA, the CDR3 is TGTGCCAGCAGTCAAGAGGCAGCGGGGGGCTACAATGAGCAGTTCTTC. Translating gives CASSQEAAGGYNEQFF.

In nucleotides, the CDR3 is TGTGCCAGCAGCTTACGGAGTCTCAATGAGCAGTTCTTC. Translated, it gives CASSLRSLNEQFF. The chain couples TRBV7-9 to TRBJ2-1; D is ambiguous. CDR1 is SEHNR, CDR2 FQNEAQ, per germline (reference sequence). V was clipped by 2 bases and J by 6 bases, with 8 bases between them. The CDR3 runs to 13 residues.

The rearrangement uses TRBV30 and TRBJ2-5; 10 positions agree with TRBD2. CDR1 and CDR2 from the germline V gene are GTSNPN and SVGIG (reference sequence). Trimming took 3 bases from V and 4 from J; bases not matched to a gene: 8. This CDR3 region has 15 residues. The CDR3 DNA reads TGTGCCTGGAGCGGAGGACTAGCGGTGGGAGAGACCCAGTACTTC. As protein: CAWSGGLAVGETQYF.

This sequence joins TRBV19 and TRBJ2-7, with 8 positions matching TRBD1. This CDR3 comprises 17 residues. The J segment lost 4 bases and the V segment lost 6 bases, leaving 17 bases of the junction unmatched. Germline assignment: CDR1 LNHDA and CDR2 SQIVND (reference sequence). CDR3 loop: CASRKKFGTGGLYEQYF. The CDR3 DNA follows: TGTGCCAGTAGAAAAAAATTTGGGACAGGAGGATTGTACGAGCAGTACTTC.

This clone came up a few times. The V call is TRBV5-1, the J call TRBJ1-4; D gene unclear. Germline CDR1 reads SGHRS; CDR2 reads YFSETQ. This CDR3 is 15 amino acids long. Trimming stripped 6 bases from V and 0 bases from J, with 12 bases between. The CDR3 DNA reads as TGCGCCAGCACTGTGGGCCTCGCAACTAATGAAAAACTGTTTTTT. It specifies CASTVGLATNEKLFF.

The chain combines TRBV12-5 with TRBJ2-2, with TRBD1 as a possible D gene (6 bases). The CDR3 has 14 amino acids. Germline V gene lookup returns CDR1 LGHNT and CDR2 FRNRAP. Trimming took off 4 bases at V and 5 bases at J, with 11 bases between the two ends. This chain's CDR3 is CASGSWTATGELFF. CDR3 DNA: TGTGCTAGTGGTTCCTGGACAGCAACCGGGGAGCTGTTTTTT.